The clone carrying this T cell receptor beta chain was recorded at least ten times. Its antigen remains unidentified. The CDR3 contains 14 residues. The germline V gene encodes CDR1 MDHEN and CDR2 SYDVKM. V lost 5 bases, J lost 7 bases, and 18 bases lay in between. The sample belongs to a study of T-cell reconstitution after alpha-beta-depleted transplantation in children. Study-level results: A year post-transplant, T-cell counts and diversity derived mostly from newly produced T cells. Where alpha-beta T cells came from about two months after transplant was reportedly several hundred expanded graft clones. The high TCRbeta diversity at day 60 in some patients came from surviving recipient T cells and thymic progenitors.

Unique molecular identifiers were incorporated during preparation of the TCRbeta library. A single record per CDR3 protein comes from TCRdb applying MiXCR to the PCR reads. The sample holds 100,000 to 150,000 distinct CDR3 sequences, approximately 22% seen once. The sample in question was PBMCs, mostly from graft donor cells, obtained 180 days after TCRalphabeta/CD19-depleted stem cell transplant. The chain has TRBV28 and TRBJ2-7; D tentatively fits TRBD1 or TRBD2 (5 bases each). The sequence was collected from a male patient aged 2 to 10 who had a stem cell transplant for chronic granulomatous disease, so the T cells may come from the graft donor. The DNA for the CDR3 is TGTGCCAGCAGTCTGTTGGGGACCCCTCTTGAGCAGTACTTC. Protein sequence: CASSLLGTPLEQYF.